The source of this T cell receptor beta chain is a study of blood T cells in healthy people across ages (dated by TCRdb to 2013 to 2016). For context, the study as a whole: In model experiments, template switching captured about one uniquely barcoded TCR beta cDNA molecule for every two T cells. To track age-related changes in TCR beta repertoire diversity, the study relied on deep sequencing normalized with unique cDNA molecular identifiers. Donors were grouped into four age groups: young (average approximately 16 years), middle-aged (around 39), aged (roughly 67) and long-lived (around 80). To avoid experimental bias, donors of different ages were spread randomly across the sequencing lanes. Two additional independent replicas of 1 million unique cDNA reads from the same blood draw were analyzed for two donors (one aged 18 to 29 and one aged 80 or older). Beyond this particular receptor, the publication reports: A strong correlation was found between observed TCR beta diversity and the percentage of naive T cells measured by flow cytometry. Observed TCR beta diversity per million T cells fell roughly linearly with age, and a significant reduction was already apparent by age about 36. Bulk unsorted PBMC profiling prevented conclusive comparison of naive and antigen-experienced compartments. The CMV infection status of donors was not known, potentially confounding age-related changes in expanded clonotypes. Compared with the aged group, the long-lived group had more naive CD4+ T cells, fewer expanded clones and increased TCR diversity, suggesting age selection. Estimates of total diversity based on one million sequenced T cells were considered lower bounds and underestimates.

Systemically healthy Caucasian individuals from Russia, about 38 in total and aged roughly 6 to 95 years, were included as donors. Ten milliliters of peripheral blood were drawn from each donor into EDTA-treated Vacutainer tubes. PBMCs were isolated by Ficoll-Paque density-gradient centrifugation, with at least 6 million obtained per sample. Trizol reagent was used to extract total RNA from the PBMCs, yielding at least 6 micrograms per sample. The percentages of naive CD45RAhigh/CD27high T cells were determined by flow cytometry on a PBMC aliquot from every donor. To prepare the library, 5' RACE was applied. The listed sequencing device is Illumina HiSeq 2500. A second PCR of 7 to 11 cycles was performed with a sample-barcoded 5' primer and a J-beta primer mix. A template-switch 5' adaptor carrying 12 random nucleotides introduced a unique molecular identifier onto each TCR beta cDNA molecule. Each sample yielded at least 2.5 million CDR3-containing paired-end reads. All of the RNA was converted into first-strand cDNA using the Mint cDNA synthesis kit, with a TRBC-specific oligonucleotide serving as the primer. Following uracil-DNA glycosylase treatment, a first 18-cycle PCR with universal primers M1SS and BC2_uni_R was performed on all cDNA. Turning to the authors' computational methods: Normalization of each sample was performed by random selection of 1 million high-quality reads, each carrying a distinct molecular identifier. Reads with shared molecular identifiers were discarded instead of being binned into consensus sequences. MiTCR, with a Q25 quality threshold and the strictest error-elimination algorithm, was used for CDR3 identification, clonotype clustering and error correction. A nonparametric unseen species model with Euler transformation was used to estimate a lower bound on total TCR beta diversity. TCRdb reprocessed the public reads (quality trimming at Q25 with fastp, clone calling with MiXCR) and kept in-frame beta chains. Identical CDR3 proteins give one entry, which carries the most common genes and DNA. It is TCRdb's table, rather than the study itself, that gives the V and J calls and clone size. This sample holds around 870,000 distinct CDR3 sequences; around 26% were observed only once. Of the sample, about 18% is held by the ten largest clones.

The sample holds many counts of this clonotype. Its antigen remains undetermined. No qualities accompany the bases; no much larger clone lies one base away. Input material: blood. The sequence was obtained from a woman aged 80 or older in good health.

The CDR3 region reads CAWISGGSSYNEQFF. The DNA sequence is TGTGCCTGGATATCCGGAGGATCGTCCTACAATGAGCAGTTCTTC. The chain is made from TRBV30 and TRBJ2-1; matching of 5 bases hints at TRBD2 as the D gene. As encoded in the germline V gene (reference sequence), CDR1 is GTSNPN while CDR2 is SVGIG. The germline ends are 14 bases apart after V is trimmed by 4 bases and J by 1 base. From cysteine to phenylalanine, the CDR3 is 15 amino acids long. The read is trimmed to its CDR3 DNA, 45 bases read in frame from base 1.